The clone carrying this TCR beta chain showed up many times. Per the original data handling: Counts of TCRs in each sample centred on a median of about 96,000 and extended from approximately 20,000 to 700,000. TCRdb re-called the RACE reads through MiXCR, storing one row per CDR3 protein. The V and J calls here are based on TCRdb, not the publication. The table includes around 380,000 distinct CDR3 sequences, 5.5% detected once. This CDR3 contains 17 residues. The trim removed 4 bases at V and 2 bases at J, leaving 11 bases unmatched. Germline lookup yields CDR1 SGHTA and CDR2 FQGNSA. The data derive from a study of human T cells and chemical hapten exposure. The overall study: Reading of the patch tests, which applied 0.01% DPC to the upper back, occurred at 6 days.

Sample time point: pre-sensitization, week 0. Documented treatment: therapeutic diphenylcyclopropenone sensitization with weekly scalp DPC. The source was whole blood, collected in connection with sensitization to the hapten diphenylcyclopropenone (DPC). The chain carries TRBV7-2 and TRBJ2-3, with 8 bases matching TRBD2. The sequence derives from a woman aged 18 to 35 with alopecia areata. Some clones in this sample may be carry-over from other donors' samples. The CDR3 nucleotides read TGTGCCAGCAGCTGGACCGAAGCGGGGGCCGACACAGATACGCAGTATTTT. Amino acid sequence: CASSWTEAGADTDTQYF.